This TCR beta chain came from a study of human T cells and chemical hapten exposure. Noted time point: patch test 2, 6 weeks after DPC sensitization. Noted treatment: therapeutic diphenylcyclopropenone sensitization with weekly scalp DPC. CDR1 and CDR2 from the germline V gene are GTSNPN and SVGIG (reference sequence). CDR3 length: 15 amino acids. The trim removed 4 bases at V and 4 bases at J, leaving 4 bases unmatched. What the library attached to individual cDNA molecules were unique molecular identifiers. TCRdb recomputed calls from the RACE reads with MiXCR, one row per CDR3 protein. The sample carries 80,000 to 100,000 distinct CDR3 sequences, about 9.3% recorded once.

The chain employs TRBV30 and TRBJ2-2; 12 bases are shared with TRBD2. Sequenced here: whole blood, sampled in connection with sensitization to the hapten diphenylcyclopropenone (DPC). The sequence derives from a woman aged 40 to 50 with alopecia areata. Some clones in this sample may be carry-over from other donors' samples. For the CDR3, the DNA is TGTGCCTGGACTACGGGACTAGCGGGCACCGGGGAGCTGTTTTTT. Translation gives CAWTTGLAGTGELFF.